This T cell receptor (beta chain) was captured by sequencing in a study of a mutant IDH1 vaccine in newly diagnosed glioma. About the research overall: Either 4-6 weeks after radiotherapy alone or alongside temozolomide, vaccination was begun.

Sample time point: week 23, last vaccination. One vaccine dose held 300 ug of mutant IDH1 20-mer peptide and came with topical imiquimod. Only in-frame clones appear in the TCRdb table, and some are missing; sequencing was by immunoSEQ multiplex PCR. The table lists around 39,000 clones, 70% to 85% of them singletons. Concerning this clone itself: Its target is unknown.

The CDR3 covers 14 residues. V was pared by 5 bases and J by 4 bases, with 14 bases between. Germline V CDR1 and CDR2: MNHEY, SMNVEV (reference sequence). This chain links TRBV27 with TRBJ1-1; maybe TRBD1 (6 bases). Material: PBMCs, obtained from a glioma patient whose treatment included an IDH1 peptide vaccine. This TCR was recovered from a woman between 18 and 29 years old with glioma. Some clones in this sample may be carry-over from other donors' samples. CDR3 nucleotides: TGTGCCAGCAGTGCCCGCCAGGGGAGCACTGAAGCTTTCTTT. Its translation: CASSARQGSTEAFF.